This TCR beta chain was obtained from a study of T cells in Graves' hyperthyroidism and ophthalmopathy. Graves' hyperthyroidism is called stable when ophthalmopathy does not progress within 18 months. What was amplified from RNA transcripts were TCR beta CDR3 regions. HTBI primers were used for first-round RT-PCR of the TCR CDR3. TCRdb redid the calling of the multiplex PCR reads with MiXCR, one entry per CDR3 protein. The table lists approximately 420,000 distinct CDR3 sequences, under 15% of them singletons. The receptor was derived from a woman in her twenties or thirties with Graves' hyperthyroidism. Sequencing input: blood.

Here the CDR3 reads CASSLNARGTGSTDTQYF. CDR3 bases: TGTGCCAGCAGTTTAAATGCGCGTGGGACAGGGAGCACAGATACGCAGTATTTT. The chain combines TRBV27 with TRBJ2-3; 9 nucleotides match TRBD1. Germline CDR1 and CDR2: MNHEY and SMNVEV (reference sequence). There are 18 residues in the CDR3. V was pared by 2 bases and J by 0 bases, with 9 bases of the junction left unmatched.